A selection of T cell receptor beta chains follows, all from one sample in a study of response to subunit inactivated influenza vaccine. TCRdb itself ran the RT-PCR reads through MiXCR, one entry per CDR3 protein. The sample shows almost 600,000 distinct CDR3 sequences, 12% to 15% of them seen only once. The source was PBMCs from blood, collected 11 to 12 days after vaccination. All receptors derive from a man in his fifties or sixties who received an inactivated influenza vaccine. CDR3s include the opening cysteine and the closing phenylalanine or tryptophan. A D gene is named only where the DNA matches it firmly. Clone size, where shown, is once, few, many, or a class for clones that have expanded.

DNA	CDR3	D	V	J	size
TGTGCCATCAGTGCTCCTAGCGGGATCTACGAGCAGTACTTC	CAISAPSGIYEQYF	TRBD2	TRBV10-3	TRBJ2-7	few
TGCGCCAGCAGCACGACAGGGGGCAATGAAAAACTGTTTTTT	CASSTTGGNEKLFF	TRBD1	TRBV5-1	TRBJ1-4	.
TGTGCCAGCAGCTTCAGACAGACCACAGATACGCAGTATTTT	CASSFRQTTDTQYF	.	TRBV13	TRBJ2-3	few
TGTGCCAGCAGTGAATTTCGTAGGGTAGGGGGAGAGACCCAGTACTTC	CASSEFRRVGGETQYF	.	TRBV2	TRBJ2-5	.
TGTGCCAGCAGCTTAGCAGAGGTGCAAGGAGAAAAACTGTTTTTT	CASSLAEVQGEKLFF	.	TRBV7-9	TRBJ1-4	.
TGTGCCAGCAGTCGGACCCAGGGTAGCTACGAGCAGTACTTC	CASSRTQGSYEQYF	.	TRBV12-3/TRBV12-4	TRBJ2-7	.
TGTGCCAGCAGTAACCGACAGACAAGAAATGAAAAACTGTTTTTT	CASSNRQTRNEKLFF	.	TRBV6-5	TRBJ1-4	few
TGTGCCAGCAGCCCCCTGAGGGGGGACGTTGAAGCTTTCTTT	CASSPLRGDVEAFF	.	TRBV7-8	TRBJ1-1	.
TGTGCCAGCAGCCAAGGGTGTCGGCCAGACCCTTATAGCAATCAGCCCCAGCATTTT	CASSQGCRPDPYSNQPQHF	.	TRBV4-2	TRBJ1-5	.
TGTGCCAGCAGTTTTCAGGACCCAGAAAGGGAAAAACTGTTTTTT	CASSFQDPEREKLFF	.	TRBV28	TRBJ1-4	few
TGTGCCAGCAGTCCCCCATCAGATACGCAGTATTTT	CASSPPSDTQYF	.	TRBV7-6	TRBJ2-3	.
TGTGCCAGCAGCTTAGTAGAGGGTCCCGGGGAGCTGTTTTTT	CASSLVEGPGELFF	.	TRBV7-2	TRBJ2-2	few
TGCGCCAGCAGCCAGTGGAGAGGGTCAGAGACCCAGTACTTC	CASSQWRGSETQYF	.	TRBV4-3	TRBJ2-5	few
TGTGCCAGCAGAAATAGGGGGCATAGCAATCAGCCCCAGCATTTT	CASRNRGHSNQPQHF	TRBD1	TRBV6-1	TRBJ1-5	few
TGTGCCAGCACAGGACAGGACAACTATGGCTACACCTTC	CASTGQDNYGYTF	TRBD1	TRBV10-3	TRBJ1-2	.